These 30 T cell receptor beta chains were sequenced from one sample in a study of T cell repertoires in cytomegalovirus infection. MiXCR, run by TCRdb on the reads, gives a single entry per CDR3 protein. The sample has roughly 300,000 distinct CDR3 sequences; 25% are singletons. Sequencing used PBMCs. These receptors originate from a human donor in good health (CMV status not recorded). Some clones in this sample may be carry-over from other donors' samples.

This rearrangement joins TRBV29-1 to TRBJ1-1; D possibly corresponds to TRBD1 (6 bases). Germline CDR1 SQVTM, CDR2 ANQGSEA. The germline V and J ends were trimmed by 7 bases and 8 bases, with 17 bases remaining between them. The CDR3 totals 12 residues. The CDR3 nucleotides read TGCAGCGGATACGAACAGGGACGAGAAGCTTTCTTT. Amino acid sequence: CSGYEQGREAFF.

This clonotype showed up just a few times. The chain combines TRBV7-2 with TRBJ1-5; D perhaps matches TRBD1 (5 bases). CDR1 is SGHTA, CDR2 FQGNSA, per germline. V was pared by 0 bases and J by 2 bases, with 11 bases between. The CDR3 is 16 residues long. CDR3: CASSLAGRVGNQPQHF. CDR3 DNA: TGTGCCAGCAGCTTAGCCGGCAGGGTGGGCAATCAGCCCCAGCATTTT. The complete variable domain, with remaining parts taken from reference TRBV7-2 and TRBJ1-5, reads GAGVSQSPSNKVTEKGKDVELRCDPISGHTALYWYRQSLGQGLEFLIYFQGNSAPDKSGLPSDRFSAERTGGSVSTLTIQRTQQEDSAVYLCASSLAGRVGNQPQHFGDGTRLSIL.

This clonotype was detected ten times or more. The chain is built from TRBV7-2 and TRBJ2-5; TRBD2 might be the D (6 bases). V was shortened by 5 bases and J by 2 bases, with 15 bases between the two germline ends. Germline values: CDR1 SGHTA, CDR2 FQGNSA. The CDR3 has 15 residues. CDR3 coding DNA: TGTGCCAGCAGCCAGACCGGGACTTCACAAGAGACCCAGTACTTC. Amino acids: CASSQTGTSQETQYF.

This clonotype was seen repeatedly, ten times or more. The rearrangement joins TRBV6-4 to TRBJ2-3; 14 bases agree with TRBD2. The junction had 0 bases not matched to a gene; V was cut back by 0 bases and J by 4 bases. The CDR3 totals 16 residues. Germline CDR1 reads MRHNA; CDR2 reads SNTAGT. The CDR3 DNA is TGTGCCAGCAGTGACTCGACTAGCGGGGGGGCAGATACGCAGTATTTT. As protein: CASSDSTSGGADTQYF.

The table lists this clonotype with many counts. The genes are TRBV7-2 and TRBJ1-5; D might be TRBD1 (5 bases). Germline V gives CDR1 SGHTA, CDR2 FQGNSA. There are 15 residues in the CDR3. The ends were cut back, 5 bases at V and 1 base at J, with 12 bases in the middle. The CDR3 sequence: CASSPLRGSNQPQHF. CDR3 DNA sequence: TGTGCCAGCAGCCCTCTAAGGGGAAGCAATCAGCCCCAGCATTTT.

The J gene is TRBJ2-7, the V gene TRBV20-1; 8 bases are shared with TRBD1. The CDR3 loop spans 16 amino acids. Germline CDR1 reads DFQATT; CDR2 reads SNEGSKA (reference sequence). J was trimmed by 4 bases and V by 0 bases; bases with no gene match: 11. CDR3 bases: TGCAGTGCTAGAGACCTTACCAGGGGGCTTCAGTACGAGCAGTACTTC. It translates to CSARDLTRGLQYEQYF.

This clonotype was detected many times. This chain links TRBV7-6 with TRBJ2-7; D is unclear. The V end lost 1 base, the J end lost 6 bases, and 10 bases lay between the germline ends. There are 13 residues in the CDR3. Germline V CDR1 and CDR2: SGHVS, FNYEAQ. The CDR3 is CASSLGARSEQYF. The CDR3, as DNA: TGTGCCAGCAGCTTAGGCGCGCGATCCGAGCAGTACTTC.

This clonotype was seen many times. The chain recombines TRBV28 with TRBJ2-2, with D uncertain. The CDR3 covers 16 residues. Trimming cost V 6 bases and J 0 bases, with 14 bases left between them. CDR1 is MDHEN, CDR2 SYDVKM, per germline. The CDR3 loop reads CASSYTGPSNTGELFF. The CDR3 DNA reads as TGTGCCAGCAGCTATACCGGCCCTTCGAACACCGGGGAGCTGTTTTTT.

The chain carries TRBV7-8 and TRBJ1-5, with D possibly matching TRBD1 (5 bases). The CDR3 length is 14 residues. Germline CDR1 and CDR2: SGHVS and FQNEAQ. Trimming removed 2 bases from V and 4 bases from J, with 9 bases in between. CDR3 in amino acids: CASSLRDPNQPQHF. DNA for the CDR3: TGTGCCAGCAGCTTACGGGACCCAAATCAGCCCCAGCATTTT.

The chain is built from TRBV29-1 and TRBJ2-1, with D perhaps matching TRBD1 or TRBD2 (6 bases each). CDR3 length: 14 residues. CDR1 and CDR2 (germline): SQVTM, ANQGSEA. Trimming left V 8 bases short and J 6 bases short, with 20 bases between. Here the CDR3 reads CSSGGGKGVNEQFF. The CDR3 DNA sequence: TGCAGCTCTGGGGGCGGGAAGGGGGTCAATGAGCAGTTCTTC.

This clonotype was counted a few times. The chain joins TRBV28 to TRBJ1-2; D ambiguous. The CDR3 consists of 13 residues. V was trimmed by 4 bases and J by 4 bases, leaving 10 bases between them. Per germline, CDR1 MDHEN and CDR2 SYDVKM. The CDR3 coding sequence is TGTGCCAGCAGTTCCAGGTTTATCTATGGCTACACCTTC. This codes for CASSSRFIYGYTF.

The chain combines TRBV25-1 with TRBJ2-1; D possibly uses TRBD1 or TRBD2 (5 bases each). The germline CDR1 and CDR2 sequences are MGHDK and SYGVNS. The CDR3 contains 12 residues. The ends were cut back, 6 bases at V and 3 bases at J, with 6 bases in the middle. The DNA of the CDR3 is TGTGCCAGCAGGGGGGACTACAATGAGCAGTTCTTC. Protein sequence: CASRGDYNEQFF.

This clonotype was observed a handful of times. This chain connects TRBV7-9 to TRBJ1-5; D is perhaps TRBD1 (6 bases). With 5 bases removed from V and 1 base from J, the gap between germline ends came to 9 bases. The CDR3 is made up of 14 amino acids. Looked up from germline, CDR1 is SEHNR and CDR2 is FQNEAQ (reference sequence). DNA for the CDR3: TGTGCCAGCAGCGCAGGGACAAGCAATCAGCCCCAGCATTTT. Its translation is CASSAGTSNQPQHF.

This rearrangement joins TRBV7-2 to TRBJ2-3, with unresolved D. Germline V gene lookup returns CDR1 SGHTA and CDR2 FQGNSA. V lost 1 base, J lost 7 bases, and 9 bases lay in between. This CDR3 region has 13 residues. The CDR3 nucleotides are TGTGCCAGCAGCTTAGGTATGGGCAATACGCAGTATTTT. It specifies CASSLGMGNTQYF.

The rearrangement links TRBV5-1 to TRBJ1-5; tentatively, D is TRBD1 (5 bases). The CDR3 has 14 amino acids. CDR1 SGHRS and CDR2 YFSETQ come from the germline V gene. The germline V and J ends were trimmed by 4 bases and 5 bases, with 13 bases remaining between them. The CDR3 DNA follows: TGCGCCAGCAGCCCCACAGGAACCCATCAGCCCCAGCATTTT. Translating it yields CASSPTGTHQPQHF.

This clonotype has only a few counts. As DNA, the CDR3 is TGCGCCAGCAGCCAAGCTAGAAGCTCCTACGAGCAGTACTTC. Translation gives CASSQARSSYEQYF. V and J are TRBV4-3 and TRBJ2-7; D is ambiguous. The CDR3 contains 14 residues. The V end was cut by 1 base, the J end by 0 bases, with 7 bases between. Germline values: CDR1 LGHNA, CDR2 YSLEER.

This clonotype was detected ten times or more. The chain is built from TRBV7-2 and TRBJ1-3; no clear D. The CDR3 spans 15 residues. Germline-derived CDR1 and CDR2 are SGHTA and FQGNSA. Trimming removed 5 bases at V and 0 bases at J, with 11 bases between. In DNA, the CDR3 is TGTGCCAGCAGCCAAACGGGTGGCTCTGGAAACACCATATATTTT. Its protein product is CASSQTGGSGNTIYF.

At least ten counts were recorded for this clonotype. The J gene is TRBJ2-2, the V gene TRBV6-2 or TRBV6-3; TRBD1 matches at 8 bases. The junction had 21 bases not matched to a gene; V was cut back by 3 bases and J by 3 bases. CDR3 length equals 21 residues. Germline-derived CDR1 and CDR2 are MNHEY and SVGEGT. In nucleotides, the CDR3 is TGTGCCAGCAGTTATCCGGCTTGGCGTCTCAGGGGGCGCGAGGACACCGGGGAGCTGTTTTTT. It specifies CASSYPAWRLRGREDTGELFF.

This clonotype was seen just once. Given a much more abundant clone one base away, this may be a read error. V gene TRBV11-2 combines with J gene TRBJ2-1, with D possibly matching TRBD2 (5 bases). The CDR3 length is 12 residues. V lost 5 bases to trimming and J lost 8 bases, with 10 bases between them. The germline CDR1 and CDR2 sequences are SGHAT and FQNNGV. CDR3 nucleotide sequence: TGTGCCAGCAGCCCGGCCGGGGATGAGCAGTTCTTC. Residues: CASSPAGDEQFF. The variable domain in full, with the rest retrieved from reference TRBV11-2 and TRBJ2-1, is EAGVAQSPRYKIIEKRQSVAFWCNPISGHATLYWYQQILGQGPKLLIQFQNNGVVDDSQLPKDRFSAERLKGVDSTLKIQPAKLEDSAVYLCASSPAGDEQFFGPGTRLTVL.

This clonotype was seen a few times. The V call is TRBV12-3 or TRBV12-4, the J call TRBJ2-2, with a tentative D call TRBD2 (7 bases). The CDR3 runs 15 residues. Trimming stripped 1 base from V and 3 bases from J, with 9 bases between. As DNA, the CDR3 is TGTGCCAGCAGTTTAGGGGGGGGCTACACCGGGGAGCTGTTTTTT. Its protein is CASSLGGGYTGELFF.

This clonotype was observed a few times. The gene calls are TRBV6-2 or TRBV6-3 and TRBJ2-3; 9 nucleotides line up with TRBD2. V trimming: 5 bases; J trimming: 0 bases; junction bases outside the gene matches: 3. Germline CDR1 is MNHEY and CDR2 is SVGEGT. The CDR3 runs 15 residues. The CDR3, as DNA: TGTGCCAGCAGTACAGCGGGGGGAAGCACAGATACGCAGTATTTT. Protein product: CASSTAGGSTDTQYF.

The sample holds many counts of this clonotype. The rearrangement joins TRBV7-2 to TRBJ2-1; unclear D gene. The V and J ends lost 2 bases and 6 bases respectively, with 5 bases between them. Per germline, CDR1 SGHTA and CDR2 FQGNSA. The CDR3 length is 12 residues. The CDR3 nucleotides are TGTGCCAGCAGCTTACAGCGCAATGAGCAGTTCTTC. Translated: CASSLQRNEQFF.

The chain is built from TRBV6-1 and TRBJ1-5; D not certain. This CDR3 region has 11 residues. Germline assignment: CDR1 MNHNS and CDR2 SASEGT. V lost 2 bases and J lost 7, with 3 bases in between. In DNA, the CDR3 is TGTGCCAGCAGTGAACCCCAGCCCCAGCATTTT. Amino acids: CASSEPQPQHF.

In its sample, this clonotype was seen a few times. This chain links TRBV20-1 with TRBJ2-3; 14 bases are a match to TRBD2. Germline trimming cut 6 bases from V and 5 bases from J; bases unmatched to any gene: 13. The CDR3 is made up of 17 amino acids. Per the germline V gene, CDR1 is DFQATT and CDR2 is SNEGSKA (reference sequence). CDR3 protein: CSAQTGLAGARGDTQYF. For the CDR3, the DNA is TGCAGTGCACAGACGGGACTAGCGGGAGCGAGGGGAGATACGCAGTATTTT.

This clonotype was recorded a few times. CDR3 amino acids: CSARPRVGANQPQHF. DNA of the CDR3: TGCAGTGCTAGGCCCAGGGTTGGGGCCAATCAGCCCCAGCATTTT. V and J are TRBV20-1 and TRBJ1-5; a possible D gene is TRBD1 (5 bases). CDR3 size: 15 residues. The germline CDR1 and CDR2 sequences are DFQATT and SNEGSKA (reference sequence). V was clipped by 3 bases and J by 3 bases, with 15 bases between them.

In DNA form, the CDR3 reads TGCAGTGCTCAAAATACAGGGGAAGGATCCACCGGGGAGCTGTTTTTT. Its protein product is CSAQNTGEGSTGELFF. The chain uses TRBV20-1 and TRBJ2-2, with 7 bases aligning to TRBD1. The junction had 13 bases not matched to a gene; V was cut back by 5 bases and J by 4 bases. CDR1 is DFQATT, CDR2 SNEGSKA, per germline (reference sequence). This CDR3 comprises 16 residues.

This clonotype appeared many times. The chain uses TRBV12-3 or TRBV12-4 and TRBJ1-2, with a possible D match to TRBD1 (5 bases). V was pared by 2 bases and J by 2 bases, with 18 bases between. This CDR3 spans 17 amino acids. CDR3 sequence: CASSLTRPGTGNYGYTF. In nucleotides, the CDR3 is TGTGCCAGCAGTTTAACACGTCCCGGGACCGGGAACTATGGCTACACCTTC.

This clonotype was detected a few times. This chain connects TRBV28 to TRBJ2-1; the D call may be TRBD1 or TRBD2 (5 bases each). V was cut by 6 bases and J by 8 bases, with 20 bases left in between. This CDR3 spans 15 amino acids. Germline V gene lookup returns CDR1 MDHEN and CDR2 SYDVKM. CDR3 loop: CASRLRRGSFDEQFF. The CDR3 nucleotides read TGTGCCAGCAGACTGCGCCGGGGCAGCTTTGATGAGCAGTTCTTC. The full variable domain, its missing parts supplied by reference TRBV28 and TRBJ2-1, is DVKVTQSSRYLVKRTGEKVFLECVQDMDHENMFWYRQDPGLGLRLIYFSYDVKMKEKGDIPEGYSVSREKKERFSLILESASTNQTSMYLCASRLRRGSFDEQFFGPGTRLTVL.

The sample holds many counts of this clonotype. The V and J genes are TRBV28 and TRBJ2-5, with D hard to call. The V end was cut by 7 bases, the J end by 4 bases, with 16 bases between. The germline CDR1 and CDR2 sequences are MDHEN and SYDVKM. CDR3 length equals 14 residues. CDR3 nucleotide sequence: TGTGCCAGCAAACAAAGTTACCCTCCAGAGACCCAGTACTTC. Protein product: CASKQSYPPETQYF.

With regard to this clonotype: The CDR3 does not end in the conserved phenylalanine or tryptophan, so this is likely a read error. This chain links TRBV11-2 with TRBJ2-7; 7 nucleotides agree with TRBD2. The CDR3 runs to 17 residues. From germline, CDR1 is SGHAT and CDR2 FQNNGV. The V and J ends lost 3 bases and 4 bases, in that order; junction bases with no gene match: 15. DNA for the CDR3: TGTGCCAGCAGCTTGTATACGGGGAGCGGGACGATATACGAGCAGTACTTA. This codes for CASSLYTGSGTIYEQYL.